The 11 T cell receptor beta chains below all came from one sample that was sequenced in a study of regulatory T cells in long-lasting Graves disease. Time point given: persistent/refractory GD, antithyroid drugs over 5 years with positive TRAb. RNA extracted from PBMCs served as the sequencing template. Investigators prepared the TCR beta libraries by applying iRepertoire HTBI primers and Arm-PCR of CDR3 regions. TCRdb re-called the multiplex PCR reads through MiXCR, storing one row per CDR3 protein. The data show about 430,000 distinct CDR3 sequences, 20% to 25% seen once. Sample: peripheral blood mononuclear cells (PBMCs), taken when the disease was refractory, from a patient treated with antithyroid drugs. Every receptor here comes from a female donor with Graves disease.

In this sample, this clonotype turned up many times. This chain links TRBV3-1 with TRBJ1-2; D is undetermined. The CDR3 totals 16 residues. The V gene lost 0 bases and the J gene lost 1 base, with 12 bases spanning the gap. Looked up from germline, CDR1 is LGHDT and CDR2 is YNNKEL (reference sequence). CDR3 bases: TGTGCCAGCAGCCAAGATGGGCTGAAATTTAACTATGGCTACACCTTC. Translation: CASSQDGLKFNYGYTF.

This clonotype has at least ten counts. The chain employs TRBV28 and TRBJ1-2; tentative D call: TRBD1 (6 bases). The germline gives CDR1 MDHEN, CDR2 SYDVKM. The germline V and J ends were trimmed by 6 bases and 6 bases, with 14 bases remaining between them. The CDR3 consists of 13 residues. The CDR3 reads CASRSGTTNGYTF. DNA of the CDR3: TGTGCCAGCAGGTCCGGGACAACAAATGGCTACACCTTC.

This clonotype showed up many times. The DNA is left out, because the CDR3 cannot be placed on it with certainty; the CDR3 is given as TCRdb lists it. V usage is TRBV15 and J usage is TRBJ2-7; the table calls TRBD1, which could not be checked here. Germline assignment: CDR1 LNHNV and CDR2 YYDKDF (reference sequence). The CDR3 region is 13 residues in length, termini included. The chain's CDR3 is CATSILGGYEQYF.

The sample holds many counts of this clonotype. The rearrangement uses TRBV3-1 and TRBJ2-5; TRBD2 aligns across 7 bases. The CDR3 has 16 residues. The V gene end was trimmed by 1 base and the J gene end by 5 bases; junction bases not matched to a gene: 10. Germline CDR1 reads LGHDT; CDR2 reads YNNKEL (reference sequence). The CDR3 nucleotides read TGTGCCAGCAGCCAAGTTTGGACTAGAGATGTCGAGACCCAGTACTTC. Its translation is CASSQVWTRDVETQYF.

The chain links TRBV28 to TRBJ2-2; 9 nucleotides line up with TRBD1. V gave up 5 bases and J gave up 6 bases; unmatched junction bases: 10. CDR1 MDHEN and CDR2 SYDVKM come from the germline V gene. The CDR3 extends over 16 amino acids. CDR3: CASSPPGTGSAGELFF. CDR3 DNA sequence: TGTGCCAGCAGTCCACCTGGGACAGGGAGCGCCGGGGAGCTGTTTTTT.

This clonotype was recorded at least ten times. The CDR3 nucleotides are TGTGCCAGTAGTATTCCCGTCGGGACAGGGAACTTCTATGGCTACACCTTC. Residues: CASSIPVGTGNFYGYTF. The chain combines TRBV19 with TRBJ1-2; 9 nucleotides match TRBD1. J was trimmed by 4 bases and V by 3 bases; bases with no gene match: 12. The germline V gene has CDR1 LNHDA and CDR2 SQIVND (reference sequence). This CDR3 is 17 amino acids long.

This clonotype has at least ten counts. The chain uses TRBV6-1 and TRBJ1-1; D is undetermined. Trimming shortened V by 1 base and J by 8 bases, and 11 bases separated the two germline ends. The CDR3 has 13 amino acids. Germline V lookup: CDR1 MNHNS, CDR2 SASEGT. The DNA for the CDR3 is TGTGCCAGCAGTGAAGATACAGACCTAGAAGCTTTCTTT. Amino acids: CASSEDTDLEAFF.

This clonotype was seen at least ten times. The chain carries TRBV20-1 and TRBJ2-2, with TRBD2 identical over 7 bases. This CDR3 has 14 amino acids. CDR1 is DFQATT and CDR2 is SNEGSKA in the germline V gene (reference sequence). V shed 3 bases, J shed 5 bases, and the junction held 6 bases outside the gene matches. The CDR3: CSARVGGITGELFF. The CDR3 coding sequence is TGCAGTGCTAGGGTGGGAGGGATAACCGGGGAGCTGTTTTTT.

This clonotype was seen more than once but under ten times. The genes are TRBV28 and TRBJ2-1, with TRBD2 matching over 10 bases. With V trimmed by 3 bases and J by 4 bases, 12 bases remained unmatched. In germline, CDR1 is MDHEN, CDR2 SYDVKM. This CDR3 comprises 18 residues. CDR3 DNA sequence: TGTGCCAGCAGTTTCTCGAAGCTCGGACTAGCGGTATACAATGAGCAGTTCTTC. Protein: CASSFSKLGLAVYNEQFF.

The chain combines TRBV6-2 or TRBV6-3 with TRBJ1-5; 9 nucleotides align to TRBD1. CDR3 length equals 16 residues. Germline loops: CDR1 MNHEY, CDR2 SVGEGT. With 4 bases clipped from V and 5 bases from J, the junction kept 9 bases outside the gene matches. CDR3 sequence reads: CASSSNTGGWYQPQHF. In nucleotides, the CDR3 is TGTGCCAGCAGTTCCAATACAGGGGGCTGGTATCAGCCCCAGCATTTT.

This clonotype came up a few times. The chain combines TRBV18 with TRBJ2-5, with a tentative D call TRBD2 (7 bases). The ends were cut back, 2 bases at V and 5 bases at J, with 15 bases in the middle. In germline, CDR1 is KGHSH, CDR2 LQKENI. There are 15 residues in the CDR3. CDR3 in DNA: TGTGCCAGCTCACCAAGAGGGGGGGCCTTGGAGACCCAGTACTTC. This encodes CASSPRGGALETQYF. The whole variable domain, filled in from reference TRBV18 and TRBJ2-5, reads NAGVMQNPRHLVRRRGQEARLRCSPMKGHSHVYWYRQLPEEGLKFMVYLQKENIIDESGMPKERFSAEFPKEGPSILRIQQVVRGDSAAYFCASSPRGGALETQYFGPGTRLLVL.